These T cell receptor beta chains were read from a single sample in a study of CD8 T cells in Susac syndrome. TCRdb called the immunoSEQ multiplex PCR reads again in MiXCR, with one record for every CDR3 protein. The sample has about 180,000 distinct CDR3 sequences; approximately 94% are singletons. Input material: CD4+ T cells from PBMCs. Receptors were obtained from a human donor with multiple sclerosis. Each CDR3 is given with its conserved first and last residue. Each record gives: V gene, J gene, D gene, clone size, CDR3 protein, CDR3 DNA. D genes are given only for firm matches. Clone sizes are given selectively: once, few, many, or a class where the clone is expanded.

V: TRBV29-1
J: TRBJ1-1
D: -
size: -
CDR3: CSGNRVDTEAFF
DNA: TGCAGCGGTAACAGGGTTGACACTGAAGCTTTCTTT

V: TRBV24-1
J: TRBJ1-5
D: -
size: -
CDR3: CATSDRPGFSPQHF
DNA: TGTGCCACCAGTGACAGACCAGGTTTTTCCCCCCAGCATTTT

V: TRBV7-9
J: TRBJ2-1
D: -
size: -
CDR3: CASRVPGDNEQFF
DNA: TGTGCCAGCAGGGTACCGGGGGACAATGAGCAGTTCTTC

V: TRBV4-3
J: TRBJ2-3
D: TRBD1
size: -
CDR3: CASSQDPGGADTQYF
DNA: TGCGCCAGCAGCCAAGACCCAGGGGGCGCAGATACGCAGTATTTT

V: TRBV4-2
J: TRBJ1-6
D: TRBD1
size: once
CDR3: CASSQGINRGRALSPLHF
DNA: TGTGCCAGCAGCCAAGGGATAAACAGGGGGCGAGCACTGTCACCCCTCCACTTT

V: TRBV30
J: TRBJ1-6
D: -
size: -
CDR3: CAWSVFRDLHVTLHF
DNA: TGTGCCTGGAGTGTATTCAGGGATCTTCACGTAACCCTCCACTTT

V: TRBV20-1
J: TRBJ2-5
D: -
size: -
CDR3: CSARDPRRGLETQYF
DNA: TGCAGTGCTAGAGATCCTAGGAGAGGCTTAGAGACCCAGTACTTC

V: TRBV6-2/TRBV6-3
J: TRBJ1-1
D: -
size: -
CDR3: CASSYLGTEAFF
DNA: TGTGCCAGCAGTTACTTGGGGACTGAAGCTTTCTTT

V: TRBV20-1
J: TRBJ1-2
D: TRBD1
size: -
CDR3: CSARDRGLKGYTF
DNA: TGCAGTGCTCGCGACAGGGGGCTGAAGGGCTACACCTTC

V: TRBV20-1
J: TRBJ1-4
D: -
size: -
CDR3: CSAVTGEKLFF
DNA: TGCAGTGCTGTGACCGGAGAAAAACTGTTTTTT

V: TRBV20-1
J: TRBJ1-1
D: -
size: -
CDR3: CSARDGRGNTEAFF
DNA: TGCAGTGCTAGAGATGGCAGGGGAAACACTGAAGCTTTCTTT

V: TRBV5-1
J: TRBJ2-2
D: -
size: -
CDR3: CASRVTGSNTGELFF
DNA: TGCGCCAGCAGAGTCACAGGGTCGAACACCGGGGAGCTGTTTTTT

V: TRBV7-9
J: TRBJ2-7
D: -
size: -
CDR3: CASSPVPSYEQYF
DNA: TGTGCCAGCAGCCCGGTACCCTCCTACGAGCAGTACTTC

V: TRBV19
J: TRBJ2-5
D: -
size: -
CDR3: CASTFRETQYF
DNA: TGTGCCAGTACCTTCCGGGAGACCCAGTACTTC

V: TRBV12-3/TRBV12-4
J: TRBJ2-1
D: -
size: once
CDR3: CASSPGRRLGNEQFF
DNA: TGTGCCAGCAGCCCCGGGCGGCGGCTGGGCAATGAGCAGTTCTTC

V: TRBV9
J: TRBJ2-5
D: TRBD2
size: -
CDR3: CASSVGGTSGVQETQYF
DNA: TGTGCCAGCAGCGTAGGCGGGACTAGCGGGGTCCAAGAGACCCAGTACTTC

V: TRBV30
J: TRBJ1-6
D: -
size: -
CDR3: CAWGQFNSPLHF
DNA: TGTGCCTGGGGACAGTTTAATTCACCCCTCCACTTT

V: TRBV30
J: TRBJ1-1
D: -
size: -
CDR3: CAWSVSGRGTEAFF
DNA: TGTGCCTGGAGTGTATCTGGCAGGGGCACTGAAGCTTTCTTT

V: TRBV6-2/TRBV6-3
J: TRBJ1-1
D: -
size: -
CDR3: CASRPTTGMRDTEAFF
DNA: TGTGCCAGCAGGCCCACTACAGGGATGCGCGACACTGAAGCTTTCTTT

V: TRBV29-1
J: TRBJ2-3
D: TRBD2
size: -
CDR3: CSVGKTSGGLGTQYF
DNA: TGCAGCGTTGGGAAAACTAGCGGGGGGCTGGGGACGCAGTATTTT

V: TRBV3-1
J: TRBJ1-6
D: -
size: -
CDR3: CASRHMSLPPLHF
DNA: TGTGCCAGCAGACACATGTCCTTGCCACCCCTCCACTTT

V: TRBV20-1
J: TRBJ2-3
D: TRBD2
size: -
CDR3: CSAGGGSYTQYF
DNA: TGCAGTGCTGGCGGGGGTTCCTATACGCAGTATTTT

V: TRBV29-1
J: TRBJ2-5
D: TRBD1
size: once
CDR3: CSGTGTGGYQETQYF
DNA: TGCAGCGGGACCGGGACAGGAGGATACCAAGAGACCCAGTACTTC

V: TRBV12-3/TRBV12-4
J: TRBJ2-7
D: TRBD2
size: -
CDR3: CASSPGLDAYEQYF
DNA: TGTGCCAGCAGCCCGGGACTAGACGCCTACGAGCAGTACTTC

V: TRBV29-1
J: TRBJ2-7
D: TRBD2
size: -
CDR3: CSAGRDNEQYF
DNA: TGCAGTGCCGGGAGGGACAACGAGCAGTACTTC

V: TRBV30
J: TRBJ2-1
D: TRBD1
size: -
CDR3: CAWSVWGQLNNEQFF
DNA: TGTGCCTGGAGTGTTTGGGGACAGCTTAACAATGAGCAGTTCTTC

V: TRBV7-9
J: TRBJ2-1
D: TRBD2
size: -
CDR3: CASSFTGGPVNEQFF
DNA: TGTGCCAGCAGCTTTACGGGGGGGCCAGTAAATGAGCAGTTCTTC

V: TRBV7-2
J: TRBJ1-1
D: -
size: -
CDR3: CASSFRTVEAFF
DNA: TGTGCCAGCAGCTTTAGGACGGTAGAAGCTTTCTTT

V: TRBV27
J: TRBJ2-4
D: -
size: -
CDR3: CASSLLGVGIQYF
DNA: TGTGCCAGCAGTTTACTCGGCGTTGGCATTCAGTACTTC

V: TRBV7-9
J: TRBJ2-7
D: -
size: -
CDR3: CASSLVLPGLPHEQYF
DNA: TGTGCCAGCAGCTTAGTACTACCGGGGCTTCCCCACGAGCAGTACTTC

V: TRBV4-3
J: TRBJ2-2
D: -
size: -
CDR3: CASSQELIRANTGELFF
DNA: TGCGCCAGCAGCCAAGAGTTGATCAGGGCGAACACCGGGGAGCTGTTTTTT

V: TRBV3-1
J: TRBJ1-2
D: -
size: -
CDR3: CASSQDLGRWDEISTF
DNA: TGTGCCAGCAGCCAAGATCTTGGCCGTTGGGATGAGATTTCCACCTTC

V: TRBV27
J: TRBJ2-1
D: TRBD1
size: -
CDR3: CASSFPGQGHLNEQFF
DNA: TGTGCCAGCAGTTTCCCTGGACAGGGGCATTTGAATGAGCAGTTCTTC

V: TRBV7-2
J: TRBJ2-3
D: TRBD2
size: -
CDR3: CASSLSVIAGGGTDTQYF
DNA: TGTGCCAGCAGCTTATCCGTTATAGCGGGGGGCGGCACAGATACGCAGTATTTT

V: TRBV7-2
J: TRBJ1-2
D: TRBD1
size: few
CDR3: CASSLQGALNYGYTF
DNA: TGTGCCAGCAGCTTGCAGGGGGCGCTGAACTATGGCTACACCTTC

V: TRBV7-9
J: TRBJ1-6
D: -
size: -
CDR3: CANVQISYNSPLHF
DNA: TGTGCCAACGTACAGATCTCCTATAATTCACCCCTCCACTTT

V: TRBV14
J: TRBJ1-6
D: -
size: -
CDR3: CASSQAGSPLHF
DNA: TGTGCCAGCAGCCAAGCGGGCTCACCCCTCCACTTT

V: TRBV7-3
J: TRBJ2-4
D: TRBD1
size: -
CDR3: CASSLSGQGGDIQYF
DNA: TGTGCCAGCAGCTTATCGGGACAGGGCGGGGACATTCAGTACTTC

V: TRBV20-1
J: TRBJ2-1
D: TRBD2
size: -
CDR3: CSARIAGGPEQFF
DNA: TGCAGTGCTAGAATAGCGGGGGGACCTGAGCAGTTCTTC

V: TRBV19
J: TRBJ2-1
D: TRBD1
size: -
CDR3: CASWGQGENEQFF
DNA: TGTGCCAGCTGGGGACAGGGGGAAAATGAGCAGTTCTTC

V: TRBV29-1
J: TRBJ2-3
D: -
size: -
CDR3: CSVAAGSDTQYF
DNA: TGCAGCGTTGCTGCGGGGTCAGATACGCAGTATTTT

V: TRBV15
J: TRBJ2-3
D: -
size: -
CDR3: CATSRDLPDTQYF
DNA: TGTGCCACCAGCAGAGATCTCCCAGATACGCAGTATTTT

V: TRBV30
J: TRBJ1-1
D: TRBD1
size: -
CDR3: CAWSPAGQGGAEAFF
DNA: TGTGCCTGGAGTCCCGCGGGACAGGGAGGAGCAGAAGCTTTCTTT

V: TRBV7-2
J: TRBJ2-7
D: -
size: -
CDR3: CASTPYRERYEQYF
DNA: TGTGCCAGCACCCCGTACAGGGAGCGCTACGAGCAGTACTTC

V: TRBV27
J: TRBJ2-7
D: -
size: -
CDR3: CASSLSRQTYEQYF
DNA: TGTGCCAGCAGTTTATCGCGGCAGACCTACGAGCAGTACTTC

V: TRBV2
J: TRBJ1-4
D: TRBD1
size: -
CDR3: CASSGTGTGREKLFF
DNA: TGTGCCAGCAGTGGTACCGGGACAGGGAGGGAAAAACTGTTTTTT

V: TRBV20-1
J: TRBJ1-2
D: -
size: -
CDR3: CSARDRRRDVGYTF
DNA: TGCAGTGCTAGAGATCGGCGCAGGGACGTAGGCTACACCTTC

V: TRBV11-3
J: TRBJ1-6
D: -
size: -
CDR3: CASSSLRARPNSPLHF
DNA: TGTGCCAGCAGCTCGCTTAGGGCTCGGCCAAATTCACCCCTCCACTTT

V: TRBV3-1
J: TRBJ1-4
D: TRBD1
size: -
CDR3: CASSLDRGPNEKLFF
DNA: TGTGCCAGCAGCCTCGACAGGGGACCTAATGAAAAACTGTTTTTT

V: TRBV25-1
J: TRBJ1-1
D: TRBD1
size: -
CDR3: CASSVDPNRGPPEAFF
DNA: TGTGCCAGCAGTGTAGACCCCAACAGGGGGCCACCTGAAGCTTTCTTT

V: TRBV6-2/TRBV6-3
J: TRBJ2-7
D: TRBD1
size: -
CDR3: CASSNGQGVHEQYF
DNA: TGTGCCAGCAGTAACGGACAGGGAGTCCACGAGCAGTACTTC

V: TRBV19
J: TRBJ1-6
D: TRBD1
size: -
CDR3: CASSSAGTENSPLHF
DNA: TGTGCCAGTAGTTCTGCCGGGACAGAGAATTCACCCCTCCACTTT

V: TRBV30
J: TRBJ1-5
D: -
size: once
CDR3: CAWSRGLSNQPQHF
DNA: TGTGCCTGGTCCCGAGGATTAAGCAATCAGCCCCAGCATTTT

V: TRBV7-9
J: TRBJ1-2
D: -
size: once
CDR3: CASSPPAAGGNYGYTF
DNA: TGTGCCAGCAGCCCGCCTGCGGCCGGAGGTAACTATGGCTACACCTTC

V: TRBV20-1
J: TRBJ2-1
D: TRBD2
size: -
CDR3: CSTYRGLAGLNEQFF
DNA: TGCAGTACCTACCGGGGACTAGCGGGACTCAATGAGCAGTTCTTC